This TCR beta chain appears in the sequencing data of a study of molecular identifiers for immune sequencing clone quantification. The CDR3 length is 16 residues. The germline gives CDR1 LNHDA, CDR2 SQIVND (reference sequence). Deletions cut 6 bases from V and 2 bases from J, with 20 bases between. Listed TCR primers and previously described methods were used for bulk TCR libraries. TCRdb reprocessed the PCR reads via MiXCR and lists one record per CDR3 protein. This sample carries around 460,000 distinct CDR3 sequences, about a fifth of them seen once, and the ten largest clones take about 0.78%. Study-wide findings and caveats: Should identical TCR molecules share a barcode, the sizes of highly expanded clones could be underestimated.

Sequencing libraries of naive CD8 cells derived from roughly 20,000 to 1,000,000 sorted cells with 10%, 30% or 50% RNA. For naive CD8 T cells, sorting used the CD8+CD4-CCR7+CD45RA+ phenotype. This clonotype came up a few times. Antigen: not known. Sequencing input: naive CD8+ T cells from blood, with Jurkat cell RNA spiked in. Subset meaning: FACS-sorted CD8+CD4-CCR7+CD45RA+ naive T cells. The genes are TRBV19 and TRBJ2-7; weak D call: TRBD1 (6 bases). This clonotype was obtained from a human donor in good health. Some libraries in this study had Jurkat cell RNA spiked in. This CDR3 reads CASSTPTGFFPYEQYF. CDR3 in DNA: TGTGCCAGTAGCACACCCACAGGGTTTTTTCCCTACGAGCAGTACTTC.